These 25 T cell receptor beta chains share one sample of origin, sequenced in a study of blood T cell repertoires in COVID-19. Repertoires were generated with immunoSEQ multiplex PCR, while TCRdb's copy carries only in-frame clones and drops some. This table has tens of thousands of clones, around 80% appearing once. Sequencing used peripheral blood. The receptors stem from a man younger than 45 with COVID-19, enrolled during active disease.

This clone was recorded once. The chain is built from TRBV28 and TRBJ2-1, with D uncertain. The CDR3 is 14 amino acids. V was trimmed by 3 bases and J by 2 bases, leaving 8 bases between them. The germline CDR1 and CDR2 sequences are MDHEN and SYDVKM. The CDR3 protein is CASSLARTYNEQFF. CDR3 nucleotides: TGTGCCAGCAGTTTGGCCCGCACCTACAATGAGCAGTTCTTC.

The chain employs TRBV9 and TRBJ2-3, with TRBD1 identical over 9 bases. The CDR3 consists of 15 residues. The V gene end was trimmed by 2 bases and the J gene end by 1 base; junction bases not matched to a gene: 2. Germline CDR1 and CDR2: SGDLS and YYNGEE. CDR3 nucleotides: TGTGCCAGCAGCGTCAGGGACAGGGGCACAGATACGCAGTATTTT. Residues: CASSVRDRGTDTQYF.

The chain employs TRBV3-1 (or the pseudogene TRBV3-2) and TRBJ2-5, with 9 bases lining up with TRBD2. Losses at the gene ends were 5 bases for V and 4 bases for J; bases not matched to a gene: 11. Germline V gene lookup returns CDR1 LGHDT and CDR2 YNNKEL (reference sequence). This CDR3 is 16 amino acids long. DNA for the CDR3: TGTGCCAGCAGCTTCAGGGTTAGCGGGGGAAGAGAGACCCAGTACTTC. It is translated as CASSFRVSGGRETQYF.

CDR3 region: CASQRVLSTYEQYF. CDR3 nucleotide sequence: TGTGCATCCCAACGGGTTTTATCTACCTACGAGCAGTACTTC. The rearrangement uses TRBV6-5 and TRBJ2-7, with no clear D. The CDR3 runs to 14 residues. CDR1 and CDR2 (germline): MNHEY, SVGAGI.

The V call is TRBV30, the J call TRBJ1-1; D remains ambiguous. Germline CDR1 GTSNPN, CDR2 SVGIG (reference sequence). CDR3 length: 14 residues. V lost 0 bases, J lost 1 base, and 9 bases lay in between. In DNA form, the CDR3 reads TGTGCCTGGAGTGTACTAGGACGGAACACTGAAGCTTTCTTT. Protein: CAWSVLGRNTEAFF. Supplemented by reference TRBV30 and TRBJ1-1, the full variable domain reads SQTIHQWPATLVQPVGSPLSLECTVEGTSNPNLYWYRQAAGRGLQLLFYSVGIGQISSEVPQNLSASRPQDRQFILSSKKLLLSDSGFYLCAWSVLGRNTEAFFGQGTRLTVV.

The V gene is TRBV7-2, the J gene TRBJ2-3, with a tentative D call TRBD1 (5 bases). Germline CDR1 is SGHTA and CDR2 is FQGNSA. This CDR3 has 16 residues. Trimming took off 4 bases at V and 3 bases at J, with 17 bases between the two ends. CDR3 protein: CASSSIRAWVTDTQYF. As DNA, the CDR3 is TGTGCCAGCAGCTCCATCAGGGCTTGGGTAACAGATACGCAGTATTTT. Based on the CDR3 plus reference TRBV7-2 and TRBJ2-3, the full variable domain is GAGVSQSPSNKVTEKGKDVELRCDPISGHTALYWYRQSLGQGLEFLIYFQGNSAPDKSGLPSDRFSAERTGGSVSTLTIQRTQQEDSAVYLCASSSIRAWVTDTQYFGPGTRLTVL.

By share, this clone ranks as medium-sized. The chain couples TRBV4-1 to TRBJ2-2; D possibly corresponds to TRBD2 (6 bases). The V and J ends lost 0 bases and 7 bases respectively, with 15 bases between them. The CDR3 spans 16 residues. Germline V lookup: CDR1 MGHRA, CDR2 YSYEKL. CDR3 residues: CASSQDVSGWGGELFF. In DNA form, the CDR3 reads TGCGCCAGCAGCCAAGATGTTAGCGGTTGGGGCGGGGAGCTGTTTTTT.

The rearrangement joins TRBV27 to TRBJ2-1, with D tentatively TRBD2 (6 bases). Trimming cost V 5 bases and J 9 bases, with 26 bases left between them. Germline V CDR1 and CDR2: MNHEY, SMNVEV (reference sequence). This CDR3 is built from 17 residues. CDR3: CASSPMIGGGRLGEQFF. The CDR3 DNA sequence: TGTGCCAGCAGTCCCATGATAGGCGGAGGGAGGCTGGGTGAGCAGTTCTTC.

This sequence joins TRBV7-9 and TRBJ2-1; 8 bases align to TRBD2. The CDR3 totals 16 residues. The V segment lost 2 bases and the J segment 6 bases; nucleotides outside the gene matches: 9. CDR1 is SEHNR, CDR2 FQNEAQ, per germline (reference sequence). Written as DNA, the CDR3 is TGTGCCAGCAGCTTACTCGGCGCAGCGGGAGCCAATGAGCAGTTCTTC. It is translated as CASSLLGAAGANEQFF. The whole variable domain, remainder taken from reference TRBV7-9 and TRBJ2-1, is DTGVSQNPRHKITKRGQNVTFRCDPISEHNRLYWYRQTLGQGPEFLTYFQNEAQLEKSRLLSDRFSAERPKGSFSTLEIQRTEQGDSAMYLCASSLLGAAGANEQFFGPGTRLTVL.

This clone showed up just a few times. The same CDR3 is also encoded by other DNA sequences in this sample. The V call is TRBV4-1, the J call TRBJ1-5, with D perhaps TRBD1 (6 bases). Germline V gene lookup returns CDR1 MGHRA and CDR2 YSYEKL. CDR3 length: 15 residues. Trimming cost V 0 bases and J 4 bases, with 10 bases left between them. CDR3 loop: CASSQDQGSNQPQHF. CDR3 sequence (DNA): TGCGCCAGCAGCCAAGATCAGGGGTCAAATCAGCCCCAGCATTTT.

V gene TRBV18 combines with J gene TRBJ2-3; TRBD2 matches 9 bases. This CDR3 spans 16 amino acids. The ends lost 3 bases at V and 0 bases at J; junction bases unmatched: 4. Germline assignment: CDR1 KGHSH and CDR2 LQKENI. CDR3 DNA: TGTGCCAGCTCACCCCGCGGGGGGGGCAGCACAGATACGCAGTATTTT. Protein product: CASSPRGGGSTDTQYF.

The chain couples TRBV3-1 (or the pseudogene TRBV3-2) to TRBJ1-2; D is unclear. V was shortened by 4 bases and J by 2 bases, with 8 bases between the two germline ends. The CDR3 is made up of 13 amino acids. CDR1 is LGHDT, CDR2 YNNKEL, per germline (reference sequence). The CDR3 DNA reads TGTGCCAGCAGCCCTAACGAAAACTATGGCTACACCTTC. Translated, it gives CASSPNENYGYTF.

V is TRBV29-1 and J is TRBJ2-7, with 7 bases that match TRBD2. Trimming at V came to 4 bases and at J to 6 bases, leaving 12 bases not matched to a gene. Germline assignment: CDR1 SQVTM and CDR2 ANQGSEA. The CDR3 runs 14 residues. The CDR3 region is CSVVPWGGVGEQYF. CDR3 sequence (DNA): TGCAGCGTTGTCCCCTGGGGGGGAGTTGGCGAGCAGTACTTC.

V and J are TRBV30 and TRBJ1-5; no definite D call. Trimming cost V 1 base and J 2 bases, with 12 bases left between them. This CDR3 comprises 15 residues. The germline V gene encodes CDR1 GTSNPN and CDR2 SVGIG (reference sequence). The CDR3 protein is CAWSEGGWGNQPQHF. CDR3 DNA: TGTGCCTGGAGTGAAGGAGGGTGGGGCAATCAGCCCCAGCATTTT.

The CDR3 here is CASTAGGPGEQFF. Here the CDR3 DNA reads TGTGCCAGCACAGCGGGGGGGCCGGGTGAGCAGTTCTTC. The chain has TRBV10-3 and TRBJ2-1, with 10 bases that match TRBD2. Germline V CDR1 and CDR2: ENHRY, SYGVKD. The CDR3 consists of 13 residues. J lost 9 bases, V lost 10 bases, and 9 bases had no gene match.

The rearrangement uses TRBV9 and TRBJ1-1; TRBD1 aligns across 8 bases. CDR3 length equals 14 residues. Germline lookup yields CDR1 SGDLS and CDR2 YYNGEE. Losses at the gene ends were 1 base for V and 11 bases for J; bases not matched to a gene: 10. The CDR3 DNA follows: TGTGCCAGCAGCGTACGTCCCCAGGGGGCGCATGCTTTCTTT. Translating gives CASSVRPQGAHAFF.

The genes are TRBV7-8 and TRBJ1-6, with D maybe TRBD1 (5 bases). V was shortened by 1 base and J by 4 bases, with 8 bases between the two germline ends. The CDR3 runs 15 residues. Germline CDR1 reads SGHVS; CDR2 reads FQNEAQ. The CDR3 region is CASSLEPGYNSPLHF. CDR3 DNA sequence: TGTGCCAGCAGCTTAGAACCAGGGTATAATTCACCCCTCCACTTT.

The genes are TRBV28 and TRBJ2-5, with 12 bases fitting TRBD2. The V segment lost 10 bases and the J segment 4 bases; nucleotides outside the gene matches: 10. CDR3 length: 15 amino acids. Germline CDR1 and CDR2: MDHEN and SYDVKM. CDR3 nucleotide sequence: TGTGCCACCCAAGGACTAGCGGGGAGGAGAGAGACCCAGTACTTC. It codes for CATQGLAGRRETQYF. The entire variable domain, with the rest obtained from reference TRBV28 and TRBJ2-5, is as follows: DVKVTQSSRYLVKRTGEKVFLECVQDMDHENMFWYRQDPGLGLRLIYFSYDVKMKEKGDIPEGYSVSREKKERFSLILESASTNQTSMYLCATQGLAGRRETQYFGPGTRLLVL.

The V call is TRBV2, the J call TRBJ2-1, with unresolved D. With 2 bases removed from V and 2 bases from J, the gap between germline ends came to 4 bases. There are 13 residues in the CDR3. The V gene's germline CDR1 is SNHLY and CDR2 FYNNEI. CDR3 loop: CASSELAYNEQFF. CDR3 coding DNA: TGTGCCAGCAGTGAACTAGCCTACAATGAGCAGTTCTTC.

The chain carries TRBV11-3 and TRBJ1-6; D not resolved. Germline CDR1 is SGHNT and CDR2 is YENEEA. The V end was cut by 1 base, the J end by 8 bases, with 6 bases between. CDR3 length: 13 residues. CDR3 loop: CASSLAPDSPLHF. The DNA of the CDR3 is TGTGCCAGCAGCTTAGCCCCGGATTCACCCCTCCACTTT.

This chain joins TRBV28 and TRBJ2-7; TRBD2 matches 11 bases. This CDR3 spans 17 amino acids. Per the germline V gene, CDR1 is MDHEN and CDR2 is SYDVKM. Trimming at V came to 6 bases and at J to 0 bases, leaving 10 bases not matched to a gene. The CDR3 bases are TGTGCCAGCAGAGAAAGTAGACTAGCGGGGAGCTCCTACGAGCAGTACTTC. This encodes CASRESRLAGSSYEQYF.

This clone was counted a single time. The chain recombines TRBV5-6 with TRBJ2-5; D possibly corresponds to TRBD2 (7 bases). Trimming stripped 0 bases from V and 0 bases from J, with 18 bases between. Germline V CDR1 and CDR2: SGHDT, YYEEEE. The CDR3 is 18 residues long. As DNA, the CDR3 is TGTGCCAGCAGCTTGGAAACCGGGGGGCCTATTTACCAAGAGACCCAGTACTTC. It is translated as CASSLETGGPIYQETQYF. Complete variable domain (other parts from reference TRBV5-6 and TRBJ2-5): DAGVTQSPTHLIKTRGQQVTLRCSPKSGHDTVSWYQQALGQGPQFIFQYYEEEERQRGNFPDRFSGHQFPNYSSELNVNALLLGDSALYLCASSLETGGPIYQETQYFGPGTRLLVL.

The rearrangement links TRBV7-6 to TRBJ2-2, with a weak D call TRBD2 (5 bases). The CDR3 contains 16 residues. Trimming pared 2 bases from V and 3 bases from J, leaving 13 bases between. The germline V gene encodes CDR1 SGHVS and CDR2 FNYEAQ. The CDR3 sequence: CASSLNRGSYTGELFF. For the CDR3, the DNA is TGTGCCAGCAGCTTAAACCGAGGGAGTTACACCGGGGAGCTGTTTTTT.

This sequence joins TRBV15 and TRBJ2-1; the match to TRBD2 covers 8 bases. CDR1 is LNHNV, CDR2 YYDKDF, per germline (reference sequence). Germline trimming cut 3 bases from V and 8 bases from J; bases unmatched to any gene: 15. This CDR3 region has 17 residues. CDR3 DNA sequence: TGTGCCACCAGCAGTGGGGACTTACAGGGAGCGGGGGATGAGCAGTTCTTC. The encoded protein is CATSSGDLQGAGDEQFF.

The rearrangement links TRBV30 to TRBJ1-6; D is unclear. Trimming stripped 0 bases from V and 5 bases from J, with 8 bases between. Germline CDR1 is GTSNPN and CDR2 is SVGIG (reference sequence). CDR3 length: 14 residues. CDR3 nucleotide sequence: TGTGCCTGGAGTGTATGGGAGAATAATTCACCCCTCCACTTT. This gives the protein CAWSVWENNSPLHF.